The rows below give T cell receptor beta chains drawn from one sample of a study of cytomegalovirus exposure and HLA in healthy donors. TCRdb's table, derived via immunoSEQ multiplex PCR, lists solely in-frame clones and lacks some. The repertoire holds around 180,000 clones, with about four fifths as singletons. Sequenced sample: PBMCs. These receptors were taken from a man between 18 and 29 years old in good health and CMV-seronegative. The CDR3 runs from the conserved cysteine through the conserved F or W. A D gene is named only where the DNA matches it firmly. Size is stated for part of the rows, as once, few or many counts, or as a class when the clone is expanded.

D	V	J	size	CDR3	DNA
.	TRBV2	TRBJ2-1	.	CASSEAAQGDEQFF	TGTGCCAGCAGTGAAGCTGCGCAAGGGGATGAGCAGTTCTTC
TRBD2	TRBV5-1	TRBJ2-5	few	CASSLGTSGRETQYF	TGCGCCAGCAGCTTGGGCACTAGCGGGAGGGAGACCCAGTACTTC
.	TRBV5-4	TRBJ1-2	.	CASSFLRPGYGYTF	TGTGCCAGCAGCTTTCTAAGGCCCGGGTATGGCTACACCTTC
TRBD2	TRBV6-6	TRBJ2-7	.	CASSPTSSHEQYF	TGTGCCAGCAGCCCGACTAGCTCCCACGAGCAGTACTTC
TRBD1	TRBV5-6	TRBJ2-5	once	CASSAGTEETQYF	TGTGCCAGCAGTGCCGGGACAGAAGAGACCCAGTACTTC
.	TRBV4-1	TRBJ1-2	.	CASSQRTVGPKEGYGYTF	TGCGCCAGCAGCCAAAGGACCGTCGGTCCTAAGGAGGGCTATGGCTACACCTTC
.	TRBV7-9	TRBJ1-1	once	CSSSPWLREAFF	TGTTCCAGCAGCCCTTGGCTCCGTGAAGCTTTCTTT
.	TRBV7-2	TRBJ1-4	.	CASSLNSEKLFF	TGTGCCAGCAGCTTAAACTCTGAAAAACTGTTTTTT
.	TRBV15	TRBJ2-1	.	CATPLRQRPNEQFF	TGTGCCACCCCCCTGCGACAACGCCCCAATGAGCAGTTCTTC
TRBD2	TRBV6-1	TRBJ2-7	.	CASRTTSRYEQYF	TGTGCCAGCAGAACGACTAGCCGGTACGAGCAGTACTTC
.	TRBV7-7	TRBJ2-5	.	CASSLVDSVTQYF	TGTGCTAGCAGCTTAGTGGACAGCGTGACCCAGTACTTC
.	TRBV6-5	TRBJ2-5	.	CASSRQETQYF	TGTGCCAGCAGCCGCCAAGAGACCCAGTACTTC
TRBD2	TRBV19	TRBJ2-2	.	CASSGQAIAGGNTGELFF	TGTGCCAGTAGCGGACAGGCTATAGCGGGAGGGAACACCGGGGAGCTGTTTTTT
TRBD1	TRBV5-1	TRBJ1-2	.	CASSLAGGDGYTF	TGCGCCAGCAGCTTGGCAGGGGGCGATGGCTACACCTTC
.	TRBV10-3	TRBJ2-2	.	CAISATNTGELFF	TGTGCCATCAGTGCTACGAACACCGGGGAGCTGTTTTTT
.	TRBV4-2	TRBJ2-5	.	CASSQVRGQETQYF	TGTGCCAGCAGCCAAGTAAGGGGCCAAGAGACCCAGTACTTC
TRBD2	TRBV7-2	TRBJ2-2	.	CASSSGGGGFTGELFF	TGTGCCAGCAGCTCCGGCGGGGGGGGTTTTACCGGGGAGCTGTTTTTT
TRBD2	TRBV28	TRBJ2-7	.	CASSYGGGLYEQYF	TGTGCCAGCAGTTACGGGGGAGGGCTCTACGAGCAGTACTTC
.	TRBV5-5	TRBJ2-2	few	CASSRRELAGELFF	TGTGCCAGCAGCCGACGGGAGCTGGCCGGGGAGCTGTTTTTT
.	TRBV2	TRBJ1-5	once	CASSPGGFEPQHF	TGTGCCAGCAGTCCGGGGGGGTTTGAGCCCCAGCATTTT